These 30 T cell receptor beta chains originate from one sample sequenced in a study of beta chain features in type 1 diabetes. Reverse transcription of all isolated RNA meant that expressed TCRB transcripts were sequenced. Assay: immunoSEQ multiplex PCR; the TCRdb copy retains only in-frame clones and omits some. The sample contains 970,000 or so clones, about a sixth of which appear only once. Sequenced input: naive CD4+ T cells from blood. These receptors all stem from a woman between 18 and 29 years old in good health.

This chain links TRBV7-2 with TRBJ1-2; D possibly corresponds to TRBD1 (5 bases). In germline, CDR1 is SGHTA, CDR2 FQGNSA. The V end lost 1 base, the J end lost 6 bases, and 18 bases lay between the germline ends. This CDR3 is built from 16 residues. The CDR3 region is CASSLGGERGGDGYTF. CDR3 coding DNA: TGTGCCAGCAGCTTAGGAGGGGAAAGGGGCGGGGATGGCTACACCTTC.

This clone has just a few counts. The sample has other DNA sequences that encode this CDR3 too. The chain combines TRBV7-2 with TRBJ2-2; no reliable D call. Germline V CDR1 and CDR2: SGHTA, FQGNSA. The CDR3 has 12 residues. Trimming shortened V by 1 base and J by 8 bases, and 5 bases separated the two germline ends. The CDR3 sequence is CASSLGAGELFF. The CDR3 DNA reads TGTGCCAGCAGCTTAGGAGCTGGGGAGCTGTTTTTT.

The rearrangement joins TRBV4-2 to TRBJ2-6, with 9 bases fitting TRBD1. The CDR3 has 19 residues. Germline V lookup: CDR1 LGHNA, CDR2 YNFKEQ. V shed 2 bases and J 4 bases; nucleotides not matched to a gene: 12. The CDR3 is CASSQMGQGAIYGANVLTF. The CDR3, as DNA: TGTGCCAGCAGCCAAATGGGACAGGGCGCCATTTACGGGGCCAACGTCCTGACTTTC.

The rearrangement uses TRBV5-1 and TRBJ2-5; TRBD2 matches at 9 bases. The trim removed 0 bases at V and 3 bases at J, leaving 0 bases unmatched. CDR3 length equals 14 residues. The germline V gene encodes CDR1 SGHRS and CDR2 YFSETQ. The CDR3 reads CASSLASGKETQYF. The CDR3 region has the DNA TGCGCCAGCAGCTTGGCTAGCGGGAAAGAGACCCAGTACTTC. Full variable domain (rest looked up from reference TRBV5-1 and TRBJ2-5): KAGVTQTPRYLIKTRGQQVTLSCSPISGHRSVSWYQQTPGQGLQFLFEYFSETQRNKGNFPGRFSGRQFSNSRSEMNVSTLELGDSALYLCASSLASGKETQYFGPGTRLLVL.

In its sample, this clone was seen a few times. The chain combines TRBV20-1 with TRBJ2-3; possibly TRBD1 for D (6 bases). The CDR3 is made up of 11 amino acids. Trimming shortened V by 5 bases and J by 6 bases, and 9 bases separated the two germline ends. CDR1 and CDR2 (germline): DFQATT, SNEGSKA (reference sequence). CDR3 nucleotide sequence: TGCAGTGCTCCTCAGGGGGATACGCAGTATTTT. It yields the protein CSAPQGDTQYF.

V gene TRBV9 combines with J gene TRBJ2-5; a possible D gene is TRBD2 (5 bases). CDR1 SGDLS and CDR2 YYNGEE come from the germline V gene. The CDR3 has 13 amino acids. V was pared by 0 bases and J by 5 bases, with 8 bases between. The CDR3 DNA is TGTGCCAGCAGCGTAGCGGGATGGGAGACCCAGTACTTC. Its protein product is CASSVAGWETQYF.

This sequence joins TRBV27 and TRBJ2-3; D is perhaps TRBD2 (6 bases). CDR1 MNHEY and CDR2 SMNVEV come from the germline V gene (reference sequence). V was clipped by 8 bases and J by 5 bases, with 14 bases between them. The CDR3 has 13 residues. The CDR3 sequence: CASRHSSGDTQYF. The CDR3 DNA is TGTGCCAGCCGGCATAGTAGCGGAGATACGCAGTATTTT.

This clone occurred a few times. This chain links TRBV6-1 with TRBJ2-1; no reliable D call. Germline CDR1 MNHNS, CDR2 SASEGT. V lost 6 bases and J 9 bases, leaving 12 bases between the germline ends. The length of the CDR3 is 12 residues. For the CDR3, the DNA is TGTGCCAGCAGAGACAATTGGGGTGAGCAGTTCTTC. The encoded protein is CASRDNWGEQFF.

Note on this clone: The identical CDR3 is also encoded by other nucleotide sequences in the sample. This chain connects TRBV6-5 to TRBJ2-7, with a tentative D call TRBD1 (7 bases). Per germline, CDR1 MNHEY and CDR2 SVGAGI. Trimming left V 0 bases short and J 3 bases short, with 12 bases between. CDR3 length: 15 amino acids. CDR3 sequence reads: CASSYSSGGHYEQYF. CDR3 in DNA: TGTGCCAGCAGTTACTCGTCAGGGGGGCACTACGAGCAGTACTTC.

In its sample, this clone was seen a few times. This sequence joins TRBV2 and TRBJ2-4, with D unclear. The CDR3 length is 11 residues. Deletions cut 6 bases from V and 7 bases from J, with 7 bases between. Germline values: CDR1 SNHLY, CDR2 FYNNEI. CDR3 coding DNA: TGTGCCAGCAGCCTTCTGAACATTCAGTACTTC. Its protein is CASSLLNIQYF.

The CDR3 reads CASSQVGGLRTDTQYF. The CDR3, as DNA: TGCGCCAGCAGCCAAGTCGGAGGCTTACGGACAGATACGCAGTATTTT. The V and J genes are TRBV4-1 and TRBJ2-3; D might be TRBD2 (5 bases). This CDR3 comprises 16 residues. Trimming cost V 1 base and J 3 bases, with 14 bases left between them. CDR1 and CDR2 from the germline V gene are MGHRA and YSYEKL.

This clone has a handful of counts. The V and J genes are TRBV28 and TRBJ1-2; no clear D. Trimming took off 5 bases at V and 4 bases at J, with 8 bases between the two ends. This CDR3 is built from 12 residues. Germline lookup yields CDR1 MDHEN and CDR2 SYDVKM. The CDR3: CASSSWTYGYTF. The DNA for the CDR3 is TGTGCCAGCAGTAGTTGGACCTATGGCTACACCTTC.

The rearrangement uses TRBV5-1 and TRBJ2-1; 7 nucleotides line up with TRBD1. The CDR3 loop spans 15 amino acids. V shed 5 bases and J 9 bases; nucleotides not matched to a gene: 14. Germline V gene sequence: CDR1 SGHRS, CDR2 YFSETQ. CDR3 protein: CASRTSLDRASEQFF. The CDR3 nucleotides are TGCGCCAGCAGAACCTCCCTTGACAGGGCGAGTGAGCAGTTCTTC. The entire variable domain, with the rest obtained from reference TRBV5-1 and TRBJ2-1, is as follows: KAGVTQTPRYLIKTRGQQVTLSCSPISGHRSVSWYQQTPGQGLQFLFEYFSETQRNKGNFPGRFSGRQFSNSRSEMNVSTLELGDSALYLCASRTSLDRASEQFFGPGTRLTVL.

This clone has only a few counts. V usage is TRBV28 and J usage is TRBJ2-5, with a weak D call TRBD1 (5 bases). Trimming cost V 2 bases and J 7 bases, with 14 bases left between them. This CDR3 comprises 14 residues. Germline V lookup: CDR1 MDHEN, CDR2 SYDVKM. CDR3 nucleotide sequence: TGTGCCAGCAGTTTACAGGCAGGGTTGGCGACCCAGTACTTC. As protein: CASSLQAGLATQYF.

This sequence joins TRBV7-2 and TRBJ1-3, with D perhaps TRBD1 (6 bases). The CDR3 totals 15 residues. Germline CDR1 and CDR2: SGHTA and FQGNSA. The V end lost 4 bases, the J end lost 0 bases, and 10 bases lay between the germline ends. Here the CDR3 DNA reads TGTGCCAGCAGCTCCAGGGGATTCTCTGGAAACACCATATATTTT. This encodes CASSSRGFSGNTIYF.

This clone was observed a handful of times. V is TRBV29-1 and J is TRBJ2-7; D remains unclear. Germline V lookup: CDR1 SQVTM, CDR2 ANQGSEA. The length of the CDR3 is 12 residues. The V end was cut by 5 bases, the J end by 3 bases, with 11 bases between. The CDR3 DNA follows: TGCAGCGTTAGGATACCTCACTACGAGCAGTACTTC. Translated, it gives CSVRIPHYEQYF.

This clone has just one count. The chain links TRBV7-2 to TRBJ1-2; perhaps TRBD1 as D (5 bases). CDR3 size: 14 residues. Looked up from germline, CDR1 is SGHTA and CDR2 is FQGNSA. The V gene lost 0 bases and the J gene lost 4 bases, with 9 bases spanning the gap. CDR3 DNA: TGTGCCAGCAGCTTAGCGTACGGGACCTATGGCTACACCTTC. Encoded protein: CASSLAYGTYGYTF.

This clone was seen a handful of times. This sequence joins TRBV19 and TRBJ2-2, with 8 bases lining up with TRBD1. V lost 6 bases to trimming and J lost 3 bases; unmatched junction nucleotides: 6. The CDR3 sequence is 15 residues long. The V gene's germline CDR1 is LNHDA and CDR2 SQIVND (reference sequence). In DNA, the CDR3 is TGTGCCAGTAGCCGGGACAGGAGTTACACCGGGGAGCTGTTTTTT. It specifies CASSRDRSYTGELFF.

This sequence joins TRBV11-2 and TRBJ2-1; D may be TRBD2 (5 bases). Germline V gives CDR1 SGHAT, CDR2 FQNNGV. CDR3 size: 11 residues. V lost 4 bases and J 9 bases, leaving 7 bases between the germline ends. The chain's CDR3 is CASSWEIEQFF. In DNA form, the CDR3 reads TGTGCCAGCAGCTGGGAGATTGAGCAGTTCTTC.

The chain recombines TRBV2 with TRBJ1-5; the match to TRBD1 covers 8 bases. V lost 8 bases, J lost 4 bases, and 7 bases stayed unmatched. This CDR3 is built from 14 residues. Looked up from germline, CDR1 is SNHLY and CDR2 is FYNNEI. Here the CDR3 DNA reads TGTGCCAGCGCCGCTGACAGGGGAAATCAGCCCCAGCATTTT. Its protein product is CASAADRGNQPQHF.

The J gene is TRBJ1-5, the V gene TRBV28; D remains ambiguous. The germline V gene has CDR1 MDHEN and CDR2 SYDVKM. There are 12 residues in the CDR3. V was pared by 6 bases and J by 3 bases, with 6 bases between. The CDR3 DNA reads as TGTGCCAGCAGGAGTCCCAATCAGCCCCAGCATTTT. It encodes CASRSPNQPQHF.

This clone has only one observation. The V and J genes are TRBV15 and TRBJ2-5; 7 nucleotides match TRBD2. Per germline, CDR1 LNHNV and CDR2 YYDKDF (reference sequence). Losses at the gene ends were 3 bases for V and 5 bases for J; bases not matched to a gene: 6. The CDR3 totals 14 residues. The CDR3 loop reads CATSSQAGRETQYF. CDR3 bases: TGTGCCACCAGCAGCCAAGCGGGACGGGAGACCCAGTACTTC. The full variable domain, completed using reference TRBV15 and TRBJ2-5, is DAMVIQNPRYQVTQFGKPVTLSCSQTLNHNVMYWYQQKSSQAPKLLFHYYDKDFNNEADTPDNFQSRRPNTSFCFLDIRSPGLGDTAMYLCATSSQAGRETQYFGPGTRLLVL.

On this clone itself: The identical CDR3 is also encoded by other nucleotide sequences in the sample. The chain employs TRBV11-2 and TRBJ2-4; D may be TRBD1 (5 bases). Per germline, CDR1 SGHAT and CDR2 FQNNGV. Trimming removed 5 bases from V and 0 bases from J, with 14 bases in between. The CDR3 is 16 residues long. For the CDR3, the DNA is TGTGCCAGCAGCCCCGACAGAACCATAGCCAAAAACATTCAGTACTTC. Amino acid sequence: CASSPDRTIAKNIQYF.

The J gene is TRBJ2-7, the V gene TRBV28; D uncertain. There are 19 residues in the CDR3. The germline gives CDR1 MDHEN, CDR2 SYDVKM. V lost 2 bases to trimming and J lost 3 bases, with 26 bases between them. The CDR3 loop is CASSLRFFESRDRHYEQYF. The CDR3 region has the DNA TGTGCCAGCAGTTTACGATTCTTTGAGTCTAGGGATCGACACTACGAGCAGTACTTC.

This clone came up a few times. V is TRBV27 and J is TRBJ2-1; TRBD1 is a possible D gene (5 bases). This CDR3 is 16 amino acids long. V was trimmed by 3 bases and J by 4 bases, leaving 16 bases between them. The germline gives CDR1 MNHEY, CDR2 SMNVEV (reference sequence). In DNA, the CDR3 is TGTGCCAGCAGTTTCCAGGGATTACAGACTTACAATGAGCAGTTCTTC. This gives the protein CASSFQGLQTYNEQFF.

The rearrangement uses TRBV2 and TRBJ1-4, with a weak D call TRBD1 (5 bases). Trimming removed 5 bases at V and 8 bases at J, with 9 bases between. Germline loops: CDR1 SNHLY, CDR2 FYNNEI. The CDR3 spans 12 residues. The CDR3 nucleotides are TGTGCCAGCAGTATTTCAGGGGAAAAACTGTTTTTT. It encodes CASSISGEKLFF.

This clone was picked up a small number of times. CDR3 bases: TGTGCCAGCAGCCCCCGACAGGGGGGGTGGAACACCGGGGAGCTGTTTTTT. Its translation: CASSPRQGGWNTGELFF. V and J are TRBV7-3 and TRBJ2-2; 9 bases line up with TRBD1. Looked up from germline, CDR1 is SGHTA and CDR2 is FQGTGA. Unmatched junction bases numbered 8, after V lost 5 bases and J lost 1 base. This CDR3 comprises 17 residues.

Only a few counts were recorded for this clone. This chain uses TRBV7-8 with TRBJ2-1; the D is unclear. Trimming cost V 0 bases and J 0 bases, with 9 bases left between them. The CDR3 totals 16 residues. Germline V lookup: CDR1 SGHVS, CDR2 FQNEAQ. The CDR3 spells CASSLARPFSYNEQFF. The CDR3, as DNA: TGTGCCAGCAGCTTAGCGCGCCCGTTCTCCTACAATGAGCAGTTCTTC.

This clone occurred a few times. The CDR3 loop is CASSPGGGRDTQYF. CDR3 coding DNA: TGTGCCAGCTCACCTGGCGGCGGGAGAGATACGCAGTATTTT. The J gene is TRBJ2-3, the V gene TRBV18, with TRBD2 identical over 7 bases. The CDR3 covers 14 residues. Looked up from germline, CDR1 is KGHSH and CDR2 is LQKENI. Trimming took 3 bases from V and 5 from J; bases not matched to a gene: 5.

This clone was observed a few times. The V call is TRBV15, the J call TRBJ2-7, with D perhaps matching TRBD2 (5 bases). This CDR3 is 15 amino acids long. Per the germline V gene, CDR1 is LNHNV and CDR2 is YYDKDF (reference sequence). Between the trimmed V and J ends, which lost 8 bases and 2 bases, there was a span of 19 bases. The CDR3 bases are TGTGCCACCTCCAATACGGGGTTCTTGGCCTACGAGCAGTACTTC. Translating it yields CATSNTGFLAYEQYF.